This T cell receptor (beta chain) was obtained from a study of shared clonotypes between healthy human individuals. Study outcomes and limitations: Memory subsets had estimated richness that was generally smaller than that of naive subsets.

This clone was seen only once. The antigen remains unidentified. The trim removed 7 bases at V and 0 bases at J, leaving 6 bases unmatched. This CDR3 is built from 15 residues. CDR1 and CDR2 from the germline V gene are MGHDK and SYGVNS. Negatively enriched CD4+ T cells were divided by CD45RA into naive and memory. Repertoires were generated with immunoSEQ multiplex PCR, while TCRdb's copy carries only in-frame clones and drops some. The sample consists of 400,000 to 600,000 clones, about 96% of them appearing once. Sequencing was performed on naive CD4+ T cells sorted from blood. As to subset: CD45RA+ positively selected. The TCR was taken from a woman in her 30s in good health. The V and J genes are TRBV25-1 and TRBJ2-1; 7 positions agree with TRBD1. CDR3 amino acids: CASNEQGSSYNEQFF. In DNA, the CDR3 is TGTGCCAGCAACGAACAGGGGAGCTCCTACAATGAGCAGTTCTTC. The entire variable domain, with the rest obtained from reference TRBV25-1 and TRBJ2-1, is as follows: EADIYQTPRYLVIGTGKKITLECSQTMGHDKMYWYQQDPGMELHLIHYSYGVNSTEKGDLSSESTVSRIRTEHFPLTLESARPSHTSQYLCASNEQGSSYNEQFFGPGTRLTVL.